What follows are 28 T cell receptor beta chains derived from one specimen sequenced in a study of a mutant IDH1 vaccine in newly diagnosed glioma. These receptors are not linked to any known antigen. Time point of the sample: week 11, during vaccination. The content of each vaccine dose was 300 ug of mutant IDH1 20-mer peptide, and topical imiquimod accompanied it. Here immunoSEQ multiplex PCR was the method, and the copy in TCRdb shows in-frame clones only, minus some. The table shows 110,000 or so clones, with roughly 90% occurring only once. The source material was PBMCs, sampled from a glioma patient whose treatment included an IDH1 peptide vaccine. These TCRs come from a woman aged 45-65 years with glioma.

The V call is TRBV7-9, the J call TRBJ2-2; perhaps TRBD2 as D (7 bases). The V end was cut by 7 bases, the J end by 4 bases, with 13 bases between. The length of the CDR3 is 14 residues. The germline V gene has CDR1 SEHNR and CDR2 FQNEAQ (reference sequence). CDR3 coding DNA: TGTGCCAGCATACAGGGAGGGGGCACCGGGGAGCTGTTTTTT. Protein sequence: CASIQGGGTGELFF.

The chain joins TRBV19 to TRBJ2-2, with TRBD2 as a possible D gene (5 bases). This CDR3 has 15 amino acids. Germline CDR1 LNHDA, CDR2 SQIVND (reference sequence). V was trimmed by 3 bases and J by 5 bases, leaving 13 bases between them. The CDR3 DNA reads TGTGCCAGTAGTATTGGCGGGTATGGTACCGGGGAGCTGTTTTTT. Its protein is CASSIGGYGTGELFF.

This rearrangement joins TRBV5-6 to TRBJ1-6; D may be TRBD1 (6 bases). Trimming stripped 0 bases from V and 7 bases from J, with 14 bases between. CDR1 SGHDT and CDR2 YYEEEE come from the germline V gene. The CDR3 consists of 16 residues. CDR3 in amino acids: CASSLVGGGGNSPLHF. The CDR3 DNA follows: TGTGCCAGCAGCTTGGTCGGCGGGGGCGGCAATTCACCCCTCCACTTT.

This sequence joins TRBV7-9 and TRBJ1-1; no definite D call. The CDR3 totals 14 residues. Between the trimmed V and J ends, which lost 5 bases and 1 base, there was a span of 11 bases. Germline CDR1 SEHNR, CDR2 FQNEAQ (reference sequence). In DNA form, the CDR3 reads TGTGCCAGCAGCCGAAGGAGTAAGAACACTGAAGCTTTCTTT. Protein product: CASSRRSKNTEAFF.

The chain recombines TRBV10-3 with TRBJ2-7; TRBD1 matches at 9 bases. After removal of 7 bases from V and 4 bases from J, the junction contained 8 bases not matched to a gene. Germline V lookup: CDR1 ENHRY, CDR2 SYGVKD. The CDR3 has 14 residues. CDR3 region: CAITNGQGRYEQYF. CDR3 nucleotides: TGTGCCATCACCAACGGACAGGGGAGGTACGAGCAGTACTTC.

V and J are TRBV4-1 and TRBJ2-7; TRBD2 aligns across 10 bases. The CDR3 spans 14 residues. Looked up from germline, CDR1 is MGHRA and CDR2 is YSYEKL. V lost 2 bases to trimming and J lost 4 bases; unmatched junction nucleotides: 2. The CDR3 loop reads CASSQTSGVYEQYF. DNA for the CDR3: TGCGCCAGCAGCCAAACTAGCGGGGTTTACGAGCAGTACTTC.

This sequence joins TRBV5-1 and TRBJ2-7; no clear D gene. From germline, CDR1 is SGHRS and CDR2 YFSETQ. V dropped 2 bases and J dropped 3 bases, with 12 bases sitting between them. The CDR3 extends over 14 amino acids. Written as DNA, the CDR3 is TGCGCCAGCAGCTTTATGGTGGGATACTACGAGCAGTACTTC. It specifies CASSFMVGYYEQYF.

The chain uses TRBV11-2 and TRBJ1-1, with D perhaps TRBD1 (5 bases). Trimming shortened V by 5 bases and J by 4 bases, and 11 bases separated the two germline ends. Looked up from germline, CDR1 is SGHAT and CDR2 is FQNNGV. The CDR3 has 13 residues. CDR3 sequence (DNA): TGTGCCAGCAGCCTACAGGTGACCACTGAAGCTTTCTTT. It specifies CASSLQVTTEAFF.

The V call is TRBV28, the J call TRBJ1-5; D call uncertain. Germline V gene data show CDR1 as MDHEN and CDR2 as SYDVKM. The germline V and J ends were trimmed by 6 bases and 3 bases, with 18 bases remaining between them. The CDR3 loop spans 16 amino acids. CDR3 sequence: CASRPTREDPNQPQHF. The CDR3, as DNA: TGTGCCAGCAGACCTACCCGAGAGGACCCCAATCAGCCCCAGCATTTT.

The CDR3: CASSLTGGNAGYTF. Written as DNA, the CDR3 is TGTGCCAGCAGTCTTACAGGGGGCAATGCTGGCTACACCTTC. The rearrangement joins TRBV28 to TRBJ1-2; TRBD1 matches at 9 bases. Per the germline V gene, CDR1 is MDHEN and CDR2 is SYDVKM. The V segment lost 5 bases and the J segment 7 bases; nucleotides outside the gene matches: 8. The CDR3 extends over 14 amino acids.

V and J are TRBV10-3 and TRBJ2-3; tentative D call: TRBD2 (5 bases). Germline loops: CDR1 ENHRY, CDR2 SYGVKD. V lost 8 bases to trimming and J lost 2 bases, with 11 bases between them. CDR3 length equals 13 residues. CDR3 region: CAIGREDTDTQYF. The CDR3 DNA reads as TGTGCCATCGGACGGGAAGACACAGATACGCAGTATTTT.

The gene calls are TRBV28 and TRBJ2-2; TRBD1 agrees at 8 bases. The CDR3 is 16 residues long. V dropped 6 bases and J dropped 1; count of bases not matched to a gene: 7. Germline V CDR1 and CDR2: MDHEN, SYDVKM. The CDR3 coding sequence is TGTGCCAGCAGGGGTGGACAGGGCTTGAACACCGGGGAGCTGTTTTTT. Protein product: CASRGGQGLNTGELFF.

The CDR3: CASSLWSLSGVNTGELFF. The DNA for the CDR3 is TGTGCCAGCAGTTTATGGTCCCTTAGCGGAGTGAACACCGGGGAGCTGTTTTTT. V and J are TRBV28 and TRBJ2-2; tentatively, D is TRBD2 (6 bases). The CDR3 length is 18 residues. Germline V gene sequence: CDR1 MDHEN, CDR2 SYDVKM. The V and J ends lost 0 bases and 1 base respectively, with 15 bases between them.

This clone was seen just once. At one of its ends the junction is not consistent with the germline gene, which may arise from a read error. This rearrangement joins TRBV7-7 to TRBJ2-3, with 10 bases lining up with TRBD2. Germline V gene data show CDR1 as SSHAT and CDR2 as FNYEAQ (reference sequence). The CDR3 spans 16 residues. The CDR3 loop is CASSLRAGGPVDTQYF. The DNA for the CDR3 is TGTGCTAGCAGCTTGAGAGCGGGAGGGCCCGTAGATACGCAGTATTTT. Variable domain in full (rest from reference TRBV7-7 and TRBJ2-3): GAGVSQSPRYKVTKRGQDVTLRCDPISSHATLYWYQQALGQGPEFLTYFNYEAQPDKSGLPSDRFSAERPEGSISTLTIQRTEQRDSAMYRCASSLRAGGPVDTQYFGPGTRLTVL.

The V call is TRBV9, the J call TRBJ2-1, with a weak D call TRBD1 (5 bases). CDR1 and CDR2 (germline): SGDLS, YYNGEE. This CDR3 has 12 residues. V lost 5 bases and J lost 12, with 15 bases in between. CDR3 sequence: CASSQLLGPQFF. In DNA, the CDR3 is TGTGCCAGCAGTCAGCTACTGGGGCCGCAGTTCTTC.

The chain uses TRBV27 and TRBJ1-1, with D perhaps matching TRBD1 (5 bases). The CDR3 loop spans 13 amino acids. V gave up 7 bases and J gave up 0 bases, with 9 bases separating them. Germline CDR1 reads MNHEY; CDR2 reads SMNVEV (reference sequence). In DNA, the CDR3 is TGTGCCAGCAAAGACAGCTTGAACACTGAAGCTTTCTTT. Amino acids: CASKDSLNTEAFF.

This chain joins TRBV5-1 and TRBJ1-6; D is possibly TRBD1 (6 bases). V gave up 4 bases and J gave up 0 bases, with 11 bases separating them. CDR3 length: 16 amino acids. CDR1 is SGHRS, CDR2 YFSETQ, per germline. The CDR3 bases are TGCGCCAGCAGCCTTGACAGGCTCTCCTATAATTCACCCCTCCACTTT. The encoded protein is CASSLDRLSYNSPLHF.

The rearrangement uses TRBV7-9 and TRBJ2-7; D remains unclear. The CDR3 extends over 11 amino acids. V lost 6 bases, J lost 9 bases, and 12 bases lay in between. Per germline, CDR1 SEHNR and CDR2 FQNEAQ (reference sequence). CDR3 in amino acids: CASSTSSLQYF. DNA for the CDR3: TGTGCCAGCAGTACATCTAGTCTGCAGTACTTC.

The rearrangement joins TRBV25-1 to TRBJ2-2; 11 nucleotides line up with TRBD2. V trimming: 4 bases; J trimming: 6 bases; junction bases outside the gene matches: 13. CDR1 is MGHDK, CDR2 SYGVNS, per germline. There are 18 residues in the CDR3. The CDR3 DNA follows: TGTGCCAGCAGTGTGGGGCGACTAGCGGGACGTCACGCCGGGGAGCTGTTTTTT. Amino acids: CASSVGRLAGRHAGELFF.

The chain carries TRBV5-1 and TRBJ1-4; D not certain. Germline assignment: CDR1 SGHRS and CDR2 YFSETQ. The CDR3 is 16 residues long. V dropped 4 bases and J dropped 4 bases, with 17 bases sitting between them. The CDR3 bases are TGCGCCAGCAGCCCGGCCCTTGGGTCCATTAATGAAAAACTGTTTTTT. It encodes CASSPALGSINEKLFF.

The chain has TRBV5-1 and TRBJ2-1; the D is unclear. This CDR3 has 12 amino acids. The V end lost 0 bases, the J end lost 7 bases, and 5 bases lay between the germline ends. Per germline, CDR1 SGHRS and CDR2 YFSETQ. DNA of the CDR3: TGCGCCAGCAGCTTGGATTGGAATGAGCAGTTCTTC. This codes for CASSLDWNEQFF.

This clone was detected once. CDR3 loop: CASSPRLAGGSDTQYF. The DNA of the CDR3 is TGTGCCAGCAGCCCGCGACTAGCGGGAGGCTCAGATACGCAGTATTTT. This chain connects TRBV7-3 to TRBJ2-3; 13 positions match TRBD2. The CDR3 consists of 16 residues. CDR1 and CDR2 (germline): SGHTA, FQGTGA. Trimming cost V 5 bases and J 4 bases; bases outside gene matches: 6.

As regards this clone: The same CDR3 arises from other DNA sequences in this sample as well. The gene calls are TRBV5-8 and TRBJ1-1, with 11 bases aligning to TRBD1. V trimming: 0 bases; J trimming: 5 bases; junction bases outside the gene matches: 6. From germline, CDR1 is SGHTS and CDR2 YDEGEE. The CDR3 is 16 residues long. DNA of the CDR3: TGTGCCAGCAGCTTGGTCTTTGGGACAGGGGGAACTGAAGCTTTCTTT. Its protein is CASSLVFGTGGTEAFF.

This sequence joins TRBV29-1 and TRBJ2-4; no definite D call. V was shortened by 0 bases and J by 6 bases, with 6 bases between the two germline ends. From germline, CDR1 is SQVTM and CDR2 ANQGSEA. The CDR3 loop spans 12 amino acids. Here the CDR3 DNA reads TGCAGCGTTGAAGAACCCGCAAACATTCAGTACTTC. Translation gives CSVEEPANIQYF.

This clone was detected only a few times. The rearrangement joins TRBV28 to TRBJ2-2, with TRBD1 matching 11 bases. After removal of 6 bases from V and 0 bases from J, the junction contained 12 bases not matched to a gene. The CDR3 length is 19 residues. The germline CDR1 and CDR2 sequences are MDHEN and SYDVKM. The DNA for the CDR3 is TGTGCCAGCAGAACCGGGACAGGGGGAAATTGGGCGAACACCGGGGAGCTGTTTTTT. Its protein is CASRTGTGGNWANTGELFF.

The rearrangement uses TRBV19 and TRBJ2-1; TRBD2 agrees at 7 bases. This CDR3 is built from 15 residues. The germline V gene has CDR1 LNHDA and CDR2 SQIVND (reference sequence). Unmatched junction bases numbered 8, after V lost 4 bases and J lost 5 bases. CDR3 sequence (DNA): TGTGCCAGTAGTACCGGGGGGAGAGGGAACAATGAGCAGTTCTTC. This translates into CASSTGGRGNNEQFF.

A few counts support this clone. This chain links TRBV5-1 with TRBJ2-7; 10 nucleotides match TRBD2. Germline V CDR1 and CDR2: SGHRS, YFSETQ. The CDR3 has 14 amino acids. V shed 3 bases, J shed 6 bases, and the junction held 6 bases outside the gene matches. The CDR3 DNA follows: TGCGCCAGCAGCTCGACCGGGACTAGCGTCGAGCAGTACTTC. This gives the protein CASSSTGTSVEQYF.

V and J are TRBV28 and TRBJ1-1; TRBD1 agrees at 12 bases. The CDR3 totals 15 residues. Trimming took 5 bases from V and 5 from J; bases not matched to a gene: 6. CDR1 and CDR2 from the germline V gene are MDHEN and SYDVKM. DNA of the CDR3: TGTGCCAGCAGTCCCCGGGACAGGGGGCGGACTGAAGCTTTCTTT. This gives the protein CASSPRDRGRTEAFF.